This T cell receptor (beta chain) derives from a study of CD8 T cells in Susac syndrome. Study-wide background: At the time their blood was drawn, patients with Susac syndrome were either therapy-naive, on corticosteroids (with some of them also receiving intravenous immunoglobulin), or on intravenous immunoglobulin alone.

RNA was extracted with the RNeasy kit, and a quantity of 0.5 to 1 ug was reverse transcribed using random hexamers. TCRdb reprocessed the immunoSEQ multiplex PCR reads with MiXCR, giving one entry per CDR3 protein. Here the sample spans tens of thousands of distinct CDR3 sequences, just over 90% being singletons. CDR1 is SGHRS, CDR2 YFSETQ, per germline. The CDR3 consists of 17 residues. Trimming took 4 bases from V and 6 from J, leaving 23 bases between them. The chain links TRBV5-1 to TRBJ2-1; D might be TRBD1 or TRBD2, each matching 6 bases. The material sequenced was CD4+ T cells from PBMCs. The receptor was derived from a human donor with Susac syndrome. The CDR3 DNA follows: TGCGCCAGCAGCCGTGGAGGGCAGGGGATATTGGTCAATGAGCAGTTCTTC. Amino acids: CASSRGGQGILVNEQFF.